This entry features one T cell receptor (beta chain) sequence. Its target antigen remains unknown. Nothing much larger sits one base from this clone, and base qualities are not available. Each collaborating institution followed its own protocols to collect whole blood in K2EDTA tubes. For TCRbeta analysis, collaborators shipped samples as frozen whole blood, isolated PBMCs, or DNA extracted from either of those sample types. These data come from a study of blood T cell repertoires in COVID-19 (dated by TCRdb to about 2020). For the study in its entirety: Samples covering the acute and convalescent phases of COVID-19 were provided by collaborators in the United States, Italy and Spain. Subjects who had been exposed to COVID-19, were actively infected with it, or had recovered from it provided the deeply sampled blood TCRbeta repertoires that made up the dataset. The repertoires were released in a freely available public database meant as a resource for research on the immune response to SARS-CoV-2. The samples were drawn from the first 160 participants of the ongoing ImmuneRACE study and from 950 to 1,500 subjects provided by 6 global collaborators. HLA class I and class II types, where available, came from metadata supplied by the sample provider rather than from assay-based typing. The material from the prospective study consisted of cDNA or gDNA derived from T cells, B-cell-depleted T cells, or PBMCs. The sample metadata nearly always contained a de-identified subject ID, COVID-19 status, age in years and sex.

Paper-wide results and their limitations: The quantity of clinical and demographic metadata differed by source and by participant and was supplied without curation.

Clipping removes 4 bases from V and 5 bases from J, with 11 as the unmatched junction base count. From its cysteine to its phenylalanine, the CDR3 spans 15 amino acids. The sequence is cut down to CDR3 DNA, 45 bases in frame from base 1. Looking up the germline V gene yields CDR1 SGHRS and CDR2 YFSETQ. The immunoSEQ Assay, a bias-controlled multiplex PCR, was used to amplify TCRbeta CDR3 regions from genomic DNA. The authors' analysis ran thus. Nucleated cell counts per sample were estimated from amplification of reference gene primers within the assay. To quantify the absolute abundance of each unique TCRbeta CDR3 rearrangement, sequence reads were collapsed and filtered. Productive Simpson clonality was computed per sample as the square root of Simpson's diversity index over productive rearrangements. What TCRdb holds here is the immuneACCESS table cut down to in-frame rearrangements. Part of the clones is not present; checked against another copy, under half of the missing clones reflect an unresolved V gene, and the others are unexplained. Clonal size and the V and J genes are those of that table, whereas D and trimming came from the DNA. In all, the sample holds some 150,000 clones, and around 87% of those were seen once. About 15% of the sample belongs to the ten largest clones.

This sequence uses TRBV5-1 and TRBJ1-1; 7 nucleotides in the junction match TRBD1. The sequence was obtained from a woman between 35 and 50 years old with acute or convalescent COVID-19. The specimen sequenced was peripheral blood. The CDR3 sequence is CASSLRQGQGTEAFF. In nucleotide form, the sequence is TGCGCCAGCAGCCTCCGACAGGGACAAGGTACTGAAGCTTTCTTT. The variable domain in full, with residues beyond the CDR3 obtained from the reference TRBV5-1 and TRBJ1-1 genes, is KAGVTQTPRYLIKTRGQQVTLSCSPISGHRSVSWYQQTPGQGLQFLFEYFSETQRNKGNFPGRFSGRQFSNSRSEMNVSTLELGDSALYLCASSLRQGQGTEAFFGQGTRLTVV.